This is a list of T cell receptor beta chains from one sample in a study of PD-L1 blockade in urothelial cancer. The repertoire was sequenced with immunoSEQ multiplex PCR; TCRdb's copy has only in-frame clones and lacks some. The sample records more than 90,000 clones, approximately 82% being singletons. This sample comprised PBMCs, obtained around atezolizumab (anti-PD-L1) treatment. The receptor set was obtained from a man in his 70s with urothelial cancer. Each CDR3 is given with its conserved first and last residue. A D gene is named only where the DNA matches it firmly. Expanded clones are given a class, and other clones once, few, many or no size at all.

cdr3_length,v_call,clone_size,d_call,j_call,cdr3_aa,cdr3_nt
15,TRBV4-2,once,TRBD1,TRBJ2-7,CASSRLGQGGYEQYF,TGTGCCAGCAGCCGCCTGGGACAGGGGGGTTACGAGCAGTACTTC
14,TRBV7-9,-,TRBD1,TRBJ2-7,CASSFGQGATEQYF,TGTGCCAGCAGCTTTGGTCAGGGGGCCACAGAGCAGTACTTC
14,TRBV18,once,TRBD1,TRBJ1-5,CASSPGQGNQPQHF,TGTGCCAGCTCACCGGGACAGGGCAATCAGCCCCAGCATTTT
14,TRBV13,-,TRBD2,TRBJ2-7,CASSFSGTAYEQYF,TGTGCCAGCAGCTTTAGCGGGACGGCTTACGAGCAGTACTTC
18,TRBV6-4,-,-,TRBJ1-2,CASKPWGWGTTGSEGYTF,TGTGCCAGCAAACCCTGGGGCTGGGGGACGACAGGCTCGGAAGGCTACACCTTC
13,TRBV19,-,-,TRBJ1-1,CASSISVNTEAFF,TGTGCCAGTAGTATATCCGTAAACACTGAAGCTTTCTTT
17,TRBV4-2,-,TRBD1,TRBJ1-2,CASSLPYRDSRIYGYTF,TGTGCCAGCAGCCTTCCCTACCGGGACAGCCGTATCTATGGCTACACCTTC
16,TRBV9,-,TRBD2,TRBJ2-2,CASSVGGGLAPGELFF,TGTGCCAGCAGCGTAGGGGGGGGACTAGCGCCCGGGGAGCTGTTTTTT
15,TRBV7-3,-,TRBD2,TRBJ2-2,CASSPRGGNTGELFF,TGTGCCAGCAGCCCCCGGGGGGGTAACACCGGGGAGCTGTTTTTT
15,TRBV19,-,TRBD1,TRBJ2-7,CASSIVGQGSYEQYF,TGTGCCAGTAGTATAGTGGGACAGGGTTCCTACGAGCAGTACTTC
15,TRBV6-1,-,TRBD1,TRBJ2-3,CASSETGERTDTQYF,TGTGCCAGCAGTGAGACAGGGGAGAGGACAGATACGCAGTATTTT
14,TRBV19,-,-,TRBJ1-1,CASSTTGGFVRAFF,TGTGCCAGTAGTACTACGGGGGGGTTCGTGAGGGCTTTCTTT
14,TRBV27,-,-,TRBJ1-5,CASSFRQEGQPQHF,TGTGCCAGCAGTTTCAGGCAGGAGGGTCAGCCCCAGCATTTT
16,TRBV6-5,-,TRBD2,TRBJ2-7,CASSSRPRGATGEQYF,TGTGCCAGCAGTTCCCGCCCGCGGGGGGCCACAGGCGAGCAGTACTTC
14,TRBV2,-,TRBD2,TRBJ2-2,CASSATSGRGELFF,TGTGCCAGCAGTGCGACTAGCGGGAGAGGGGAGCTGTTTTTT
12,TRBV25-1,-,-,TRBJ2-1,CASSEGLAIQFF,TGTGCCAGCAGTGAAGGGCTAGCGATTCAGTTCTTC
13,TRBV2,-,-,TRBJ2-1,CASRTDFGDEQFF,TGTGCCAGCAGGACGGATTTCGGAGATGAGCAGTTCTTC
16,TRBV7-8,-,TRBD2,TRBJ2-3,CASSPPSGRAHYTQYF,TGTGCCAGCAGCCCTCCTAGCGGGAGGGCCCATTATACGCAGTATTTT
14,TRBV7-2,-,TRBD1,TRBJ1-2,CASSQDRGRMGYTF,TGTGCCAGCAGCCAAGACAGGGGAAGGATGGGCTACACCTTC
14,TRBV6-1,-,-,TRBJ1-1,CASTLDGMNTEAFF,TGTGCCAGCACTTTGGACGGGATGAACACTGAAGCTTTCTTT
19,TRBV27,-,-,TRBJ2-6,CASSLGGAAILGGANVLTF,TGTGCCAGCAGTTTAGGAGGGGCCGCCATACTGGGAGGGGCCAACGTCCTGACTTTC
15,TRBV27,-,TRBD1,TRBJ1-1,CASSPVRTGRFEAFF,TGTGCCAGCAGTCCCGTCAGGACAGGGAGATTCGAAGCTTTCTTT
15,TRBV4-1,-,TRBD1,TRBJ2-7,CASSQERTGGYEQYF,TGCGCCAGCAGCCAAGAACGGACAGGGGGTTACGAGCAGTACTTC
20,TRBV27,once,-,TRBJ2-4,CASSLSRERGAALAKNIQYF,TGTGCCAGCAGTTTATCGCGGGAACGGGGGGCTGCCTTAGCCAAAAACATTCAGTACTTC
13,TRBV30,-,-,TRBJ1-1,CAWSVGEDTEAFF,TGTGCCTGGAGTGTGGGGGAGGACACTGAAGCTTTCTTT
16,TRBV11-2,-,-,TRBJ1-1,CASSPASTGLWTEAFF,TGTGCCAGCAGCCCAGCCTCCACAGGCCTGTGGACTGAAGCTTTCTTT
14,TRBV30,-,-,TRBJ2-5,CAGSENLGRETQYF,TGTGCCGGGAGCGAGAATTTAGGGAGGGAGACCCAGTACTTC
15,TRBV7-2,-,TRBD1,TRBJ2-2,CASSSGTGETGELFF,TGTGCCAGCAGCTCAGGGACAGGGGAGACCGGGGAGCTGTTTTTT
13,TRBV27,-,-,TRBJ1-2,CASSSMRGGGYTF,TGTGCCAGCAGTAGCATGAGAGGGGGTGGCTACACCTTC
15,TRBV14,-,-,TRBJ1-2,CASSPDGQANYGYTF,TGTGCCAGCAGCCCCGATGGCCAGGCTAACTATGGCTACACCTTC
15,TRBV11-2,-,TRBD2,TRBJ2-1,CASSFLAGAYNEQFF,TGTGCCAGCAGCTTTCTAGCGGGAGCCTACAATGAGCAGTTCTTC
15,TRBV18,-,TRBD1,TRBJ1-1,CASSPLDRGNTEAFF,TGTGCCAGCTCACCATTGGACAGGGGGAACACTGAAGCTTTCTTT
17,TRBV5-5,-,TRBD2,TRBJ2-2,CASSLARTSVYTGELFF,TGTGCCAGCAGCTTGGCGAGGACTAGCGTGTACACCGGGGAGCTGTTTTTT
15,TRBV10-3,-,-,TRBJ2-7,CAIRPTGIGGYEQYF,TGTGCCATCAGGCCTACAGGGATAGGTGGCTACGAGCAGTACTTC
15,TRBV7-3,-,TRBD2,TRBJ2-3,CASSFLGLAEDTQYF,TGTGCCAGCAGCTTCCTCGGACTAGCGGAAGATACGCAGTATTTT
15,TRBV27,-,-,TRBJ2-1,CASKGTGPAYNEQFF,TGTGCCAGCAAGGGGACTGGCCCTGCCTACAATGAGCAGTTCTTC
15,TRBV19,-,-,TRBJ2-4,CASSPGGTPSHIQYF,TGTGCCAGTAGCCCAGGGGGGACACCATCACACATTCAGTACTTC
15,TRBV4-2,-,TRBD1,TRBJ1-1,CASSQETGLNTEAFF,TGTGCCAGCAGCCAAGAGACAGGGTTGAACACTGAAGCTTTCTTT
15,TRBV27,-,-,TRBJ1-3,CASSLAWSPGNTIYF,TGTGCCAGCAGTTTAGCGTGGTCCCCTGGAAACACCATATATTTT
14,TRBV9,-,TRBD1,TRBJ1-2,CASNAEQGDYGYTF,TGTGCCAGCAACGCTGAGCAGGGGGACTATGGCTACACCTTC
16,TRBV2,-,TRBD1,TRBJ2-6,CASSKGQGAGANVLTF,TGTGCCAGCAGTAAGGGACAGGGCGCTGGGGCCAACGTCCTGACTTTC
12,TRBV19,-,-,TRBJ2-2,CASRLLTGELFF,TGTGCCAGTCGTCTTCTCACCGGGGAGCTGTTTTTT
13,TRBV6-1,few,TRBD1,TRBJ1-2,CASSFRDRSGYTF,TGTGCCAGCAGTTTCCGGGACAGGTCTGGCTACACCTTC
15,TRBV11-3,-,TRBD1,TRBJ1-2,CASSPTGLSNYGYTF,TGTGCCAGCAGCCCGACAGGGCTTAGTAACTATGGCTACACCTTC
18,TRBV19,-,TRBD1,TRBJ1-5,CASARSQGGEGGNQPQHF,TGTGCCAGTGCCCGTTCACAGGGGGGAGAGGGGGGCAATCAGCCCCAGCATTTT
15,TRBV18,-,TRBD2,TRBJ2-7,CASSPPTSGSYEQYF,TGTGCCAGCTCACCTCCGACTAGCGGGAGCTACGAGCAGTACTTC
15,TRBV7-2,-,TRBD1,TRBJ1-5,CASSLGQGGGQPQHF,TGTGCCAGCAGCCTTGGACAGGGAGGGGGTCAGCCCCAGCATTTT
15,TRBV5-1,-,TRBD1,TRBJ2-2,CASSFGTGGTGELFF,TGCGCCAGCAGCTTTGGGACAGGGGGGACCGGGGAGCTGTTTTTT
14,TRBV18,-,TRBD1,TRBJ2-1,CASSLRGGREEQFF,TGTGCCAGCTCACTTAGAGGGGGCCGAGAGGAGCAGTTCTTC
15,TRBV19,once,-,TRBJ1-3,CASSITGGSGNTIYF,TGTGCCAGTAGTATCACTGGAGGCTCTGGAAACACCATATATTTT
14,TRBV12-5,-,-,TRBJ1-1,CASGPPDKNTEAFF,TGTGCTAGTGGTCCCCCCGACAAGAACACTGAAGCTTTCTTT